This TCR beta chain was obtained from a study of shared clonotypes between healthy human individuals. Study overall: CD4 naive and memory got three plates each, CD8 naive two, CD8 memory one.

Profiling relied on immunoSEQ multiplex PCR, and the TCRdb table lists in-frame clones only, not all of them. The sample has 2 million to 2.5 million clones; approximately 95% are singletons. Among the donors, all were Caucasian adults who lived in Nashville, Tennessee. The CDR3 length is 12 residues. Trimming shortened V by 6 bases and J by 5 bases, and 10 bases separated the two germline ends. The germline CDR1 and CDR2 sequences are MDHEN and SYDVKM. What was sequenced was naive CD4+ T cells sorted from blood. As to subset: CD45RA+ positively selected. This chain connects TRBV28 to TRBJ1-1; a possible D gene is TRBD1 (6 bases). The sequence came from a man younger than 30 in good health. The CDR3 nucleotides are TGTGCCAGCAGCTCCGGGACAACTGAAGCTTTCTTT. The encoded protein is CASSSGTTEAFF.